Listed below are T cell receptor beta chains from one sample, sequenced in a study of blood T cell repertoires in COVID-19. This table comes from immunoSEQ multiplex PCR, and its TCRdb copy is limited to in-frame clones, with some not included. The sample gives roughly 250,000 clones, 85% of which show up once; around 6.4% is in the top ten. The specimen was peripheral blood. The receptor set was obtained from a woman aged 60-75 years with active or convalescent COVID-19. Each CDR3 is given without its conserved first and last residue.

V gene	CDR3 protein
TRBV4-2	ASSQNVGGQPQH
TRBV5-1	ASREGDGNTIY
TRBV7-9	ASSLGLAARAGELF
TRBV11-2	ASWDRNTGELF
TRBV11-3	FPQGAGALLEKLF
TRBV4-1	ASSQVSALANYGYT
TRBV2	ASSEFLNRPYGYT
TRBV20-1	SASHRTGSTVETQY
TRBV28	ASRRGGDSFNSPLH
TRBV7-9	ASSFVLAGVLF
TRBV2	AHSTSGSLEQF
TRBV7-9	ASSFTGVNEQY
TRBV6-6	ASSRDSLSTGELF
TRBV19	ASSPLAVSSYEQY
TRBV2	ASSDAWRTSGKKDTQY
TRBV7-6	ASSSRQGVYNEQF
TRBV2	ASNVAGTNEKLF
TRBV5-1	ASSLEARGNTIY
TRBV10-3	AISGERPNTGELF
TRBV7-6	ASSLRSGGADVADTQY
TRBV7-9	ASTPGTGTYEQY
TRBV16	ASNPDRNQPQH
TRBV12-3/TRBV12-4	ASSLLYEQY
TRBV2	ASRGPGTGGGYT
TRBV4-1	ASSQGKGGVGRGTGELF
TRBV9	ASSVGQDFYNEQF
TRBV12-5	ASGLGTENNSPLH
TRBV5-5	ASSLGLPAQGAF
TRBV6-1	ASSEVGLAGSYEQY
TRBV24-1	ATSEPRTGPLGDTQY
TRBV5-1	ASSLLAGFTDTQY
TRBV6-5	ASSYSTGEAF
TRBV9	ASSPFGANTGELF
TRBV7-9	ASSPLGGANTGELF
TRBV6-1	ASSEQGGEQF
TRBV5-1	ASSPRPAGSSGNTIY
TRBV5-1	ASSLGRAGSLDDTQY
TRBV6-5	ASKATSNAAGELF
TRBV11-3	ASSRGTGADGYT
TRBV7-9	ASSGDTWGPPKMNEQF
TRBV12-3/TRBV12-4	ASSLTVEAF
TRBV28	ASSSPWGWKGVISYEQY
TRBV7-3	ASSYTTISGGRTDTQY
TRBV10-1	ASSETQGPTGLEQY
TRBV14	ASRRGGNTGELF
TRBV28	ASSGSGNTIY
TRBV28	ASTIYRGNENNQPQH
TRBV5-4	ASSPDRGDGYT
TRBV19	ASGGTVTQAF
TRBV19	ASSVRGLNEQF
TRBV2	ASRGQGLHEQY
TRBV7-2	ASSLDSNNEQY